This T cell receptor beta chain emerged from a study of technical replicates of blood from a few donors. Produced via immunoSEQ multiplex PCR; TCRdb's table is partial and in-frame only. The data contain tens of thousands of clones, 92% of them seen just once; the ten biggest clones take up about 0.4%. Germline lookup yields CDR1 SGDLS and CDR2 YYNGEE. Trimming removed 5 bases from V and 1 base from J, with 6 bases in between. The CDR3 length is 12 residues. Sequencing was carried out using T cells isolated from PBMCs. The V call is TRBV9, the J call TRBJ1-1, with D unclear. The source of this sequence is a human donor in good health. DNA of the CDR3: TGTGCCAGCAGTCGTAAGAACACTGAAGCTTTCTTT. Its protein is CASSRKNTEAFF.